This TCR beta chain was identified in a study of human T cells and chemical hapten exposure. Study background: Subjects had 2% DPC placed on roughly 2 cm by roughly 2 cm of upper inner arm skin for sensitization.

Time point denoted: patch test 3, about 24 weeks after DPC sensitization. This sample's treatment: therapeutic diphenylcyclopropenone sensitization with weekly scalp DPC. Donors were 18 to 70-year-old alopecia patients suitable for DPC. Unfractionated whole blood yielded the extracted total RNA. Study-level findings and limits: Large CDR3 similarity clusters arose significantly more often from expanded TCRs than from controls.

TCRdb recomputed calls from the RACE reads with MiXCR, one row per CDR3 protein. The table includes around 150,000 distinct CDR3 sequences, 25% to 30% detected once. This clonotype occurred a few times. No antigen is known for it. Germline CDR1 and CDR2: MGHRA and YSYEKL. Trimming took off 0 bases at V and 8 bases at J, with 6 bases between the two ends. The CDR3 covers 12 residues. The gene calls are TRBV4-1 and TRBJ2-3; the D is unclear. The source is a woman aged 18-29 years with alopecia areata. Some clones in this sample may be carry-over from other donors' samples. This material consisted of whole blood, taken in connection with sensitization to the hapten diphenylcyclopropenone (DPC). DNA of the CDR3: TGCGCCAGCAGCCAAGAGAAGGGTACGCAGTATTTT. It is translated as CASSQEKGTQYF.